This T cell receptor (beta chain) was documented in a study of CD8+CD57+ T cells in acquired aplastic anemia. About the research overall: DNA from sorted CD4+ and CD8+ cells averaged roughly 3.4 ug. Healthy donor CD4+ samples were sequenced to a depth that averaged around 9.9 million reads. Study outcomes and limitations: Found in both controls and patients were some 30 CD8+ CDR3 sequences. For CD8+ Simpson's diversity, patients and controls showed no significant difference.

This CDR3 has 18 amino acids. V lost 3 bases, J lost 0 bases, and 20 bases lay in between. The germline V gene encodes CDR1 MGHRA and CDR2 YSYEKL. This clonotype was seen repeatedly, ten times or more. Its antigen remains unidentified. The template for TCR beta VDJ and CDR3 sequence profiling was genomic DNA. TCRdb ran MiXCR on the reads and lists one entry per CDR3 protein. The sample yields about 420,000 distinct CDR3 sequences, 55% to 70% seen once. Sequencing used sorted CD4+, CD8+, or CD8+CD57+ T cells (not recorded which) from PBMCs. The rearrangement uses TRBV4-1 and TRBJ1-1; tentative D call: TRBD1 (5 bases). The TCR was taken from a human donor in good health, serving as a control. CDR3 amino acids: CASSHGAQYSILNTEAFF. CDR3 sequence (DNA): TGCGCCAGCAGCCATGGGGCCCAGTACTCAATTTTGAACACTGAAGCTTTCTTT.